This TCR beta chain stems from a study of human T cells and chemical hapten exposure. Study at large: Per-sample TCR yield variation was attributed mainly to small pooled library volume differences. Study-level findings and limits: High-frequency TCRs, those above 1 in 1000, stayed the same after DPC sensitization.

Individual cDNA molecules received unique molecular identifiers in the library. Original handling: Samples held a median of 95,638 TCRs, range roughly 20,000–690,600. TCRdb passed the 5' RACE reads through MiXCR, listing each CDR3 protein once. The V and J calls, along with clone size, are taken from TCRdb and not from the paper's own processing. This table has some 150,000 distinct CDR3 sequences, around 4% appearing once. Ten or more counts support this clonotype. Its antigen remains unidentified. Unfractionated whole blood served as the source for total RNA extraction. The receptor was derived from a female donor in good health.

The CDR3 DNA sequence: TGTGCCAGCAGTTCAACACGCCAGGTAGACAGGGGTGGGTTTAATCAGCCCCAGCATTTT. Translation: CASSSTRQVDRGGFNQPQHF. The chain uses TRBV12-3 or TRBV12-4 and TRBJ1-5; 8 bases agree with TRBD1. V gave up 4 bases and J gave up 4 bases; unmatched junction bases: 21. The CDR3 loop spans 20 amino acids.